This is a list of T cell receptor beta chains from one sample in a study of T cells in localized non-small cell lung cancer. Clones were sequenced by immunoSEQ multiplex PCR, and TCRdb holds only the in-frame ones, with some missing. The table includes about 70,000 clones, around 85% detected once. The sample consisted of peripheral blood, taken before any cancer treatment. The receptors come from a female donor aged 60 or older with stage I lung adenocarcinoma. Both conserved end residues are part of each CDR3. A D gene is named only where the DNA matches it firmly. Clone size is shown for a subset of rows, as once, few, many or a class of expanded clone.

d_gene	len	j_gene	abundance	v_gene	CDR3nt	CDR3aa
NA	12	TRBJ2-3	NA	TRBV28	TGTGCCAGCAGTTTAGAGCGTCATACGCAGTATTTT	CASSLERHTQYF
TRBD2	16	TRBJ2-1	once	TRBV13	TGTGCCAGCAGCTCCGAGGGACTAGCGGGAAGGAATGAGCAGTTCTTC	CASSSEGLAGRNEQFF
NA	13	TRBJ1-1	NA	TRBV6-5	TGTGCCAGCAGTTACTCAGGGGTCACTGAAGCTTTCTTT	CASSYSGVTEAFF
TRBD1	15	TRBJ2-3	NA	TRBV5-1	TGCGCCAGCAGCTTGTTGGGACAGAGGGCAGATACGCAGTATTTT	CASSLLGQRADTQYF
TRBD1	15	TRBJ1-1	NA	TRBV5-6	TGTGCCAGCAGCTTGGCTTCGACAGGGGGCACTGAAGCTTTCTTT	CASSLASTGGTEAFF
NA	15	TRBJ1-1	few	TRBV4-2	TGTGCCAGCAGCCAAGATCTTAATCGGGCAGGTGAAGCTTTCTTT	CASSQDLNRAGEAFF
TRBD2	15	TRBJ2-1	NA	TRBV27	TGTGCCAGCAGTTCAAGCGGGGGGCTCTCAGGTGAGCAGTTCTTC	CASSSSGGLSGEQFF
TRBD2	18	TRBJ2-5	few	TRBV18	TGTGCCAGCTCACCGAGGTCTAATCTAGCGGGGACGGGTGAGACCCAGTACTTC	CASSPRSNLAGTGETQYF
NA	15	TRBJ2-5	NA	TRBV6-6	TGTGCCAGCAGCCGCGACCCTCCTTCGCAAGAGACCCAGTACTTC	CASSRDPPSQETQYF
NA	12	TRBJ1-5	NA	TRBV7-6	TGTGCCAGCAGCTTAGGTGATCAGCCCCAGCATTTT	CASSLGDQPQHF
TRBD1	14	TRBJ2-1	NA	TRBV5-1	TGCGCCAGCAGCGCTGGACAGGGCTACAATGAGCAGTTCTTC	CASSAGQGYNEQFF
NA	14	TRBJ2-3	NA	TRBV7-2	TGTGCCAGCAGCCTCCAGGGTGGCACAGATACGCAGTATTTT	CASSLQGGTDTQYF
NA	15	TRBJ1-1	once	TRBV4-3	TGCGCCAGCAGCCAAGATCGGAGGTTGAACACTGAAGCTTTCTTT	CASSQDRRLNTEAFF
NA	14	TRBJ1-2	NA	TRBV6-5	TGTGCCAGCACCTCCGTGGCGCCAGGGCTTGGGTACACCTTC	CASTSVAPGLGYTF
NA	15	TRBJ2-3	NA	TRBV18	TGTGCCAGCTCACGGGGACGGACTAGCACAGATACGCAGTATTTT	CASSRGRTSTDTQYF
NA	15	TRBJ1-3	NA	TRBV5-8	TGTGCCAGCAGGTCCCGGACCGGGAGTGGAAACACCATATATTTT	CASRSRTGSGNTIYF
NA	13	TRBJ2-1	NA	TRBV27	TGTGCCAGCAGTTTAACGGCAGGCTATGAGCAGTTCTTC	CASSLTAGYEQFF
NA	13	TRBJ2-1	NA	TRBV5-1	TGCGCCAGCAGCTGGGTGGGAGGCGGTGAGCAGTTCTTC	CASSWVGGGEQFF
NA	12	TRBJ1-2	once	TRBV6-6	TGTGCCAGCAGTTTTATCCGGGGGGAGGCCACCTTC	CASSFIRGEATF
TRBD2	15	TRBJ2-1	NA	TRBV9	TGTGCCAGCACTCGGACTAGCGGGGGGTTGGATGAGCAGTTCTTC	CASTRTSGGLDEQFF
NA	11	TRBJ1-4	few	TRBV28	TGTGCCAGCAGTTTTTTGGGGGTGGTGTTTTTT	CASSFLGVVFF
NA	14	TRBJ1-5	NA	TRBV5-4	TGTGCCAGCAGCTTGGGAGGGGGCAATCAGCCCCAGCATTTT	CASSLGGGNQPQHF
TRBD1	16	TRBJ2-5	NA	TRBV5-5	TGTGCCAGCAGCGTCGGACAGGGGGCGCCCCGAGAGACCCAGTACTTC	CASSVGQGAPRETQYF
NA	17	TRBJ2-4	NA	TRBV21-1	TGTGCCAGCAGCCTCCCTGAGGGAACTCGGGTCAAAAACATTCAGTACTTC	CASSLPEGTRVKNIQYF